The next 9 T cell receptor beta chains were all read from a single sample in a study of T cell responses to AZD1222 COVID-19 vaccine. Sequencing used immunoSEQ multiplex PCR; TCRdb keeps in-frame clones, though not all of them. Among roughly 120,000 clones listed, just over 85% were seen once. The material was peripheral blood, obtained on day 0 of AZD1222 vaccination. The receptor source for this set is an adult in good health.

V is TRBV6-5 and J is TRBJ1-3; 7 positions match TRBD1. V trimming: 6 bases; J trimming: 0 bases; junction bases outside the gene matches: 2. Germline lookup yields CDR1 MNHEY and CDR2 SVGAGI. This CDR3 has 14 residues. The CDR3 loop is CASSPGGSGNTIYF. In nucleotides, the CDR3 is TGTGCCAGCAGCCCAGGGGGCTCTGGAAACACCATATATTTT.

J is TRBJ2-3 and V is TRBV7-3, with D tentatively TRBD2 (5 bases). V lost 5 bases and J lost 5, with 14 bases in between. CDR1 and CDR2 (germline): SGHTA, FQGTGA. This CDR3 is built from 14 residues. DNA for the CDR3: TGTGCCAGCAGCCCGGGGTCAGCCGGAGATACGCAGTATTTT. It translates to CASSPGSAGDTQYF.

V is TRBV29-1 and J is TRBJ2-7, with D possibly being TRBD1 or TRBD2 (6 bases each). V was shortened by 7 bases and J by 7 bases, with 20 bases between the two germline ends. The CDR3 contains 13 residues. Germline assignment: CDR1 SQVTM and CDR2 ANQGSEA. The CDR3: CSGQTLRGGEQYF. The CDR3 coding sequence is TGCAGCGGACAGACACTCCGAGGGGGGGAGCAGTACTTC.

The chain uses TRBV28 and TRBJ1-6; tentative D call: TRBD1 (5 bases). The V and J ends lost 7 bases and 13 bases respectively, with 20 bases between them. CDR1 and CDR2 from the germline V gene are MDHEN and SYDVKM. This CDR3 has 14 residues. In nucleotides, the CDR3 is TGTGCCAGCACATCCCCCGGGCAGGGCAGGCCCCTCCACTTT. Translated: CASTSPGQGRPLHF.

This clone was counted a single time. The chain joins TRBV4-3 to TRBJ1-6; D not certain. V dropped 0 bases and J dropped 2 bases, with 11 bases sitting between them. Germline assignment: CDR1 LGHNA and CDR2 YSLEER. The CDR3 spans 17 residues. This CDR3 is CASSQDLKSAYNSPLHF. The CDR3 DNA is TGCGCCAGCAGCCAAGATTTGAAGAGCGCCTATAATTCACCCCTCCACTTT.

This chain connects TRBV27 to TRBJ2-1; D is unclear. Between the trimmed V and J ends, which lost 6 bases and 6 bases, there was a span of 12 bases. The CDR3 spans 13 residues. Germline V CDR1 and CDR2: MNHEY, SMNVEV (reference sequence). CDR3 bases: TGTGCCAGCAGCATACACGCTCTCAATGAGCAGTTCTTC. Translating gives CASSIHALNEQFF.

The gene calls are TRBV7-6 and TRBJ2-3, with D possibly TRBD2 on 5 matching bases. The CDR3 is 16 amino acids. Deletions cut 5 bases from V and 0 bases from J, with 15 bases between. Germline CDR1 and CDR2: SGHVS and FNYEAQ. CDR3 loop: CASSPLDSPSTDTQYF. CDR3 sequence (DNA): TGTGCCAGCAGCCCACTGGACTCTCCAAGCACAGATACGCAGTATTTT. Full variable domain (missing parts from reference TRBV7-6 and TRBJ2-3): GAGVSQSPRYKVTKRGQDVALRCDPISGHVSLYWYRQALGQGPEFLTYFNYEAQQDKSGLPNDRFSAERPEGSISTLTIQRTEQRDSAMYRCASSPLDSPSTDTQYFGPGTRLTVL.

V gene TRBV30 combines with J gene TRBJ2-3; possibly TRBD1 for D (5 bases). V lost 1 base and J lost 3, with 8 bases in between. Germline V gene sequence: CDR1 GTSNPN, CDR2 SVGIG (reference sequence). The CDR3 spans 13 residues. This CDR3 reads CAWSAQGTDTQYF. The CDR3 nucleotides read TGTGCCTGGAGTGCCCAGGGAACAGATACGCAGTATTTT.

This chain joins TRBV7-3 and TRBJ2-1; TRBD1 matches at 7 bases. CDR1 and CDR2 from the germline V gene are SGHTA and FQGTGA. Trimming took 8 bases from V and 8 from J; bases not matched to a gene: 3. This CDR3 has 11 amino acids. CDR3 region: CASSQGDEQFF. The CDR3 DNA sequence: TGTGCCAGCTCCCAGGGGGATGAGCAGTTCTTC.